The rows below give T cell receptor beta chains drawn from one sample of a study of T-cell memory formation after mild COVID-19. Each CDR3 protein is one row after TCRdb ran MiXCR on the 5' RACE reads. The sample consists of approximately 480,000 distinct CDR3 sequences, roughly 18% of them appearing once. Sequenced material: PBMCs or a T cell subset sorted from them (not recorded which). The source of these receptors is an adult woman who had mild COVID-19 (a few samples of this study predate the infection). Cell type and time point are not known. Each CDR3 is given with its conserved first and last residue. A D gene is named only where the DNA matches it firmly. The size of a clone is reported for some rows only, either as once, few or many, or as a class for expanded clones.

D gene: NA; J gene: TRBJ1-1; V gene: TRBV4-3; clone size: NA; CDR3 protein: CASSQDHGRRAEAFF; CDR3 DNA: TGCGCCAGCAGCCAAGATCACGGGCGGAGAGCTGAAGCTTTCTTT
D gene: NA; J gene: TRBJ2-7; V gene: TRBV7-9; clone size: few; CDR3 protein: CASSPSASSYEQYF; CDR3 DNA: TGTGCCAGCAGCCCCAGCGCCAGCTCCTACGAGCAGTACTTC
D gene: NA; J gene: TRBJ2-5; V gene: TRBV5-6; clone size: NA; CDR3 protein: CASSLGSSRRQETQYF; CDR3 DNA: TGTGCCAGCAGCTTGGGTAGTAGTCGGCGACAAGAGACCCAGTACTTC
D gene: NA; J gene: TRBJ2-7; V gene: TRBV7-9; clone size: few; CDR3 protein: CASGPGPERGYEQYF; CDR3 DNA: TGTGCCAGCGGCCCGGGCCCCGAAAGGGGCTACGAGCAGTACTTC
D gene: NA; J gene: TRBJ1-2; V gene: TRBV18; clone size: few; CDR3 protein: CASSPNVADGYTF; CDR3 DNA: TGTGCCAGCTCACCGAACGTAGCAGATGGCTACACCTTC
D gene: NA; J gene: TRBJ1-6; V gene: TRBV13; clone size: few; CDR3 protein: CASRGGHSPLHF; CDR3 DNA: TGTGCCAGCAGGGGGGGACACTCACCCCTCCACTTT
D gene: NA; J gene: TRBJ1-1; V gene: TRBV7-2; clone size: NA; CDR3 protein: CASSLRGDGTEAFF; CDR3 DNA: TGTGCCAGCAGCCTTCGCGGGGACGGCACTGAAGCTTTCTTT
D gene: TRBD1; J gene: TRBJ2-3; V gene: TRBV7-9; clone size: NA; CDR3 protein: CASSLPRVQGQGNADTQYF; CDR3 DNA: TGTGCCAGCAGCTTACCGAGGGTCCAAGGACAGGGAAACGCAGATACGCAGTATTTT
D gene: NA; J gene: TRBJ2-1; V gene: TRBV5-1; clone size: NA; CDR3 protein: CASSLLHQDNEQFF; CDR3 DNA: TGCGCCAGCAGCTTGCTACACCAGGACAATGAGCAGTTCTTC
D gene: TRBD2; J gene: TRBJ2-1; V gene: TRBV24-1; clone size: few; CDR3 protein: CATEREGSYNEQFF; CDR3 DNA: TGTGCCACCGAGCGGGAGGGCTCCTACAATGAGCAGTTCTTC
D gene: NA; J gene: TRBJ1-1; V gene: TRBV7-6; clone size: NA; CDR3 protein: CASSSTGFPNTEAFF; CDR3 DNA: TGTGCCAGCAGTTCTACAGGGTTTCCGAACACTGAAGCTTTCTTT
D gene: TRBD2; J gene: TRBJ2-7; V gene: TRBV12-3/TRBV12-4; clone size: few; CDR3 protein: CASSLGGLAGASSYEQYF; CDR3 DNA: TGTGCCAGCAGTTTGGGAGGACTAGCGGGGGCTAGCTCCTACGAGCAGTACTTC
D gene: TRBD1; J gene: TRBJ1-2; V gene: TRBV10-3; clone size: NA; CDR3 protein: CAISESISGTGGGGYTF; CDR3 DNA: TGTGCCATCAGTGAGTCGATTTCCGGGACAGGGGGCGGTGGCTACACCTTC
D gene: NA; J gene: TRBJ1-5; V gene: TRBV4-2; clone size: NA; CDR3 protein: CASSQAIGGYQPQHF; CDR3 DNA: TGTGCCAGCAGCCAAGCAATCGGGGGGTATCAGCCCCAGCATTTT
D gene: NA; J gene: TRBJ2-5; V gene: TRBV25-1; clone size: few; CDR3 protein: CASRGQGMVAETQYF; CDR3 DNA: TGTGCCAGCAGGGGGCAGGGGATGGTGGCAGAGACCCAGTACTTC
D gene: NA; J gene: TRBJ1-2; V gene: TRBV2; clone size: NA; CDR3 protein: CASSGFRVPGYTF; CDR3 DNA: TGTGCCAGCAGTGGTTTCAGGGTCCCTGGCTACACCTTC
D gene: TRBD2; J gene: TRBJ2-3; V gene: TRBV12-3/TRBV12-4; clone size: few; CDR3 protein: CASSPGASGGTDTQYF; CDR3 DNA: TGTGCCAGCAGTCCGGGGGCCAGCGGGGGTACAGATACGCAGTATTTT
D gene: NA; J gene: TRBJ1-1; V gene: TRBV10-3; clone size: NA; CDR3 protein: CAIKGGTEAFF; CDR3 DNA: TGTGCCATCAAGGGTGGCACTGAAGCTTTCTTT
D gene: NA; J gene: TRBJ2-7; V gene: TRBV2; clone size: NA; CDR3 protein: CASSPSRAGSVWGEQYF; CDR3 DNA: TGTGCCAGCAGTCCTAGTAGGGCGGGATCCGTTTGGGGCGAGCAGTACTTC
D gene: TRBD1; J gene: TRBJ2-3; V gene: TRBV5-1; clone size: NA; CDR3 protein: CASSLITGGVADTQYF; CDR3 DNA: TGCGCCAGCAGCTTGATAACAGGGGGCGTCGCAGATACGCAGTATTTT
D gene: TRBD2; J gene: TRBJ2-1; V gene: TRBV7-2; clone size: NA; CDR3 protein: CASSQWVSGRRSEQFF; CDR3 DNA: TGTGCCAGCAGCCAGTGGGTCAGCGGGAGAAGGAGTGAGCAGTTCTTC
D gene: TRBD1; J gene: TRBJ2-5; V gene: TRBV12-3/TRBV12-4; clone size: few; CDR3 protein: CASSTPTGGVETQYF; CDR3 DNA: TGTGCCAGCAGTACCCCGACAGGGGGCGTGGAGACCCAGTACTTC
D gene: TRBD2; J gene: TRBJ2-1; V gene: TRBV11-2; clone size: few; CDR3 protein: CASSIGTSGLSYNEQFF; CDR3 DNA: TGTGCCAGCAGCATTGGGACTAGCGGCCTCTCCTACAATGAGCAGTTCTTC
D gene: NA; J gene: TRBJ1-5; V gene: TRBV6-6; clone size: few; CDR3 protein: CASSYPSNQPQHF; CDR3 DNA: TGTGCCAGCAGTTATCCCAGCAATCAGCCCCAGCATTTT
D gene: TRBD1; J gene: TRBJ1-1; V gene: TRBV30; clone size: NA; CDR3 protein: CAWSPTGARVGTEAFF; CDR3 DNA: TGTGCCTGGAGTCCGACAGGGGCAAGGGTGGGCACTGAAGCTTTCTTT
D gene: NA; J gene: TRBJ2-7; V gene: TRBV12-3/TRBV12-4; clone size: few; CDR3 protein: CASSLDGSRYEQYF; CDR3 DNA: TGTGCCAGCAGTTTGGACGGGAGTAGGTACGAGCAGTACTTC
D gene: TRBD1; J gene: TRBJ2-7; V gene: TRBV28; clone size: few; CDR3 protein: CASTPDRGLFYEQYF; CDR3 DNA: TGTGCCAGCACCCCCGACAGGGGGCTGTTCTACGAGCAGTACTTC
D gene: TRBD1; J gene: TRBJ1-5; V gene: TRBV15; clone size: many; CDR3 protein: CATSSDRVDQPQHF; CDR3 DNA: TGTGCCACCAGCTCTGACAGGGTTGATCAGCCCCAGCATTTT
D gene: NA; J gene: TRBJ1-5; V gene: TRBV24-1; clone size: NA; CDR3 protein: CAAQDSNQPQHF; CDR3 DNA: TGTGCCGCCCAGGATAGCAATCAGCCCCAGCATTTT
D gene: NA; J gene: TRBJ1-5; V gene: TRBV24-1; clone size: NA; CDR3 protein: CATSVGSNQPQHF; CDR3 DNA: TGTGCCACCAGTGTTGGGAGCAATCAGCCCCAGCATTTT
D gene: NA; J gene: TRBJ2-7; V gene: TRBV4-3; clone size: few; CDR3 protein: CASSFGAVSNEQYF; CDR3 DNA: TGCGCCAGCAGTTTTGGGGCGGTGTCGAACGAGCAGTACTTC
D gene: NA; J gene: TRBJ1-3; V gene: TRBV18; clone size: NA; CDR3 protein: CASSPLDSGNSGNTIYF; CDR3 DNA: TGTGCCAGCTCACCATTGGACTCAGGCAACTCTGGAAACACCATATATTTT
D gene: TRBD1; J gene: TRBJ2-7; V gene: TRBV10-3; clone size: few; CDR3 protein: CAIMDRGRYEQYF; CDR3 DNA: TGTGCCATCATGGACAGGGGGCGGTACGAGCAGTACTTC
D gene: NA; J gene: TRBJ2-2; V gene: TRBV5-1; clone size: many; CDR3 protein: CASSLVTRQNTGELFF; CDR3 DNA: TGCGCCAGCAGCTTGGTAACCCGACAGAACACCGGGGAGCTGTTTTTT
D gene: TRBD2; J gene: TRBJ2-5; V gene: TRBV6-1; clone size: few; CDR3 protein: CASSTSSRTSGRQTQYF; CDR3 DNA: TGTGCCAGCAGTACATCCTCTAGGACTAGCGGGAGGCAGACCCAGTACTTC
D gene: TRBD1; J gene: TRBJ1-1; V gene: TRBV5-1; clone size: NA; CDR3 protein: CASGTGERLNTEAFF; CDR3 DNA: TGCGCCAGCGGCACAGGGGAGAGATTGAACACTGAAGCTTTCTTT
D gene: TRBD1; J gene: TRBJ2-7; V gene: TRBV5-1; clone size: NA; CDR3 protein: CASSPGQGPHEQYF; CDR3 DNA: TGCGCCAGTTCACCGGGACAGGGACCCCACGAGCAGTACTTC
D gene: TRBD1; J gene: TRBJ2-3; V gene: TRBV12-3/TRBV12-4; clone size: NA; CDR3 protein: CASNRGDVSDTQYF; CDR3 DNA: TGTGCCAGTAACAGGGGTGATGTTTCAGATACGCAGTATTTT
D gene: NA; J gene: TRBJ2-7; V gene: TRBV6-6; clone size: NA; CDR3 protein: CASNQGSTPGFEQYF; CDR3 DNA: TGTGCCAGCAACCAGGGCTCTACGCCGGGATTCGAGCAGTACTTC
D gene: TRBD2; J gene: TRBJ2-1; V gene: TRBV5-1; clone size: NA; CDR3 protein: CASKQVGLEEQFF; CDR3 DNA: TGCGCCAGCAAACAGGTCGGACTAGAGGAGCAGTTCTTC
D gene: TRBD1; J gene: TRBJ2-5; V gene: TRBV9; clone size: NA; CDR3 protein: CASNRLGQGIETQYF; CDR3 DNA: TGTGCCAGCAACCGACTGGGACAGGGGATAGAGACCCAGTACTTC
D gene: NA; J gene: TRBJ2-7; V gene: TRBV24-1; clone size: few; CDR3 protein: CATSDPGQSSYEQYF; CDR3 DNA: TGTGCCACCAGTGATCCGGGACAATCCTCCTACGAGCAGTACTTC